This TCR beta chain was identified in a study of CD8+CD57+ T cells in acquired aplastic anemia. Germline values: CDR1 LNHDA, CDR2 SQIVND (reference sequence). The CDR3 is made up of 13 amino acids. V dropped 2 bases and J dropped 8 bases, with 12 bases sitting between them. Profiles of TCR beta VDJ and CDR3 were generated from a genomic DNA template. TCRdb re-analysed the reads in MiXCR, keeping a single row per CDR3 protein. This repertoire shows 260,000 or so distinct CDR3 sequences, more than 40% found once; its top ten account for approximately 7.8%. All patients picked for sequencing had shown, by flow cytometry, an expansion of CD8+CD57+ cells.

The chain carries TRBV19 and TRBJ1-2; tentatively, D is TRBD1 (5 bases). The TCR sequence derives from a human donor with aplastic anemia. The specimen sequenced was sorted CD4+, CD8+, or CD8+CD57+ T cells (not recorded which) from PBMCs. The CDR3 region has the DNA TGTGCCAGTAGTATACGCAGGGTTGAGGGCTACACCTTC. Its translation is CASSIRRVEGYTF.